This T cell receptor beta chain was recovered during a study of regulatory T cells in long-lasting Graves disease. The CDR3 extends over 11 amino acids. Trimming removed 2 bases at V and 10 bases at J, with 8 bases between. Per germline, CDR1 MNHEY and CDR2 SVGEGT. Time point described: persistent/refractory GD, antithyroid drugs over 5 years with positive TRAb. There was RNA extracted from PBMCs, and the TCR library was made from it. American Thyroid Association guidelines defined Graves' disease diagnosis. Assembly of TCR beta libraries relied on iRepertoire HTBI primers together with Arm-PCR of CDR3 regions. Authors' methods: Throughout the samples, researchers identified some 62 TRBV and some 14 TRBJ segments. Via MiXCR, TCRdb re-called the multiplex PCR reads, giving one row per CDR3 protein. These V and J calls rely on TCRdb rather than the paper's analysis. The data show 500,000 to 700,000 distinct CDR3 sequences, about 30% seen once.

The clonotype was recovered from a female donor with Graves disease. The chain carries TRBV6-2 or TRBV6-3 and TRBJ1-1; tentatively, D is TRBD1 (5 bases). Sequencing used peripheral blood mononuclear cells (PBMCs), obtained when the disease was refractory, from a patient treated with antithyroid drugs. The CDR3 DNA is TGTGCCAGCAGTTACATGGGGGGAGCTTTCTTT. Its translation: CASSYMGGAFF.